One and the same sample provided the 7 T cell receptor beta chains below, sequenced in a study of T-cell memory formation after mild COVID-19. TCRdb reprocessed the 5' RACE reads with MiXCR, giving one entry per CDR3 protein. Of nearly 250,000 distinct CDR3 sequences in the sample, 15% to 19% are singletons; the top ten hold 2% to 2.5%. Sequencing input: PBMCs or a T cell subset sorted from them (not recorded which). All receptors come from an adult woman who had mild COVID-19 (a few samples of this study predate the infection). Cell type and time point are not known.

The chain combines TRBV20-1 with TRBJ1-1; tentative D call: TRBD1 (5 bases). The CDR3 runs to 14 residues. Trimming took 2 bases from V and 1 from J, leaving 11 bases between them. Germline assignment: CDR1 DFQATT and CDR2 SNEGSKA (reference sequence). The CDR3: CSARSGAANTEAFF. CDR3 sequence (DNA): TGCAGTGCTAGATCTGGGGCAGCGAACACTGAAGCTTTCTTT.

V and J are TRBV7-3 and TRBJ1-2, with no clear D. CDR1 SGHTA and CDR2 FQGTGA come from the germline V gene. Trimming stripped 2 bases from V and 8 bases from J, with 9 bases between. This CDR3 contains 12 residues. The CDR3: CASSLPGEGYTF. The CDR3, as DNA: TGTGCCAGCAGCTTACCAGGTGAAGGCTACACCTTC.

This clonotype appeared a few times. The gene calls are TRBV18 and TRBJ1-6, with no clear D. CDR1 and CDR2 (germline): KGHSH, LQKENI. The length of the CDR3 is 15 residues. The V end was cut by 0 bases, the J end by 7 bases, with 10 bases between. CDR3 nucleotides: TGTGCCAGCTCACCACCGGCAGGTTCGAATTCACCCCTCCACTTT. This sequence encodes CASSPPAGSNSPLHF.

This clonotype has more than one count but fewer than ten. The V gene is TRBV5-6, the J gene TRBJ2-1; 11 nucleotides match TRBD1. This CDR3 spans 16 amino acids. The V gene's germline CDR1 is SGHDT and CDR2 YYEEEE. Trimming removed 3 bases from V and 0 bases from J; junction bases left unmatched: 2. The CDR3 spells CASSWGTGGSYNEQFF. DNA of the CDR3: TGTGCCAGCAGCTGGGGGACAGGGGGCTCCTACAATGAGCAGTTCTTC.

The genes are TRBV12-3 or TRBV12-4 and TRBJ2-1; 11 bases line up with TRBD2. Losses at the gene ends were 1 base for V and 8 bases for J; bases not matched to a gene: 7. This CDR3 has 16 amino acids. The CDR3 loop is CASSLDRTSGFDEQFF. The CDR3 DNA sequence: TGTGCCAGCAGTTTAGATAGGACTAGCGGGTTCGATGAGCAGTTCTTC.

The rearrangement uses TRBV7-2 and TRBJ1-2; D possibly corresponds to TRBD1 (6 bases). With 5 bases removed from V and 2 bases from J, the gap between germline ends came to 12 bases. The CDR3 sequence is 14 residues long. Germline values: CDR1 SGHTA, CDR2 FQGNSA. CDR3 amino acids: CASSPAGDNYGYTF. Here the CDR3 DNA reads TGTGCCAGCAGCCCCGCAGGGGACAACTATGGCTACACCTTC.

Ten or more counts support this clonotype. V is TRBV5-6 and J is TRBJ2-5; D gene uncertain. The V gene's germline CDR1 is SGHDT and CDR2 YYEEEE. V was clipped by 0 bases and J by 5 bases, with 5 bases between them. The CDR3 totals 12 residues. CDR3 sequence reads: CASSLGKETQYF. DNA for the CDR3: TGTGCCAGCAGCTTGGGGAAGGAGACCCAGTACTTC.